A selection of T cell receptor beta chains follows, all from one sample in a study of early T cells in non-severe SARS-CoV-2 infection. TCRdb re-analysed the 5' RACE reads in MiXCR, keeping a single row per CDR3 protein. This table holds approximately 52,000 distinct CDR3 sequences, around 7.5% found once. The sample was whole blood. These receptors were collected from an adult who was a healthcare worker with PCR-confirmed SARS-CoV-2 infection or an uninfected control (not recorded which). The CDR3 runs from the conserved cysteine through the conserved F or W. D genes are given only for firm matches. Part of the rows lack a size; the others show once, few, many or a class for expanded clones.

>TRBD1|-|TRBV29-1|TRBJ1-4
CSVENGGTGGREKLFF
>-|few|TRBV5-6|TRBJ1-6
CASSVIDRSSYNSPLHF
>-|many|TRBV18|TRBJ1-2
CASSPATGSNYGYTF
>-|-|TRBV7-7|TRBJ2-5
CASSLSPGHQETQYF
>-|few|TRBV29-1|TRBJ2-5
CSVRLVGETQYF
>-|-|TRBV4-1|TRBJ2-7
CASSQGSGPGQYEQYF
>-|many|TRBV11-2|TRBJ2-3
CASSLIYATDTQYF
>TRBD2|-|TRBV12-3/TRBV12-4|TRBJ2-1
CASRDGLAGVSNEQFF
>-|many|TRBV30|TRBJ2-5
CAWSVNRVGQETQYF
>TRBD1|-|TRBV12-3/TRBV12-4|TRBJ1-6
CASSFDQGVISPLHF
>-|many|TRBV7-9|TRBJ2-7
CASSSLQGSVYEQYF
>-|-|TRBV6-2/TRBV6-3|TRBJ1-1
CASSYSTAEAFF
>-|few|TRBV19|TRBJ2-3
CASSIEETDTQYF
>-|-|TRBV25-1|TRBJ1-2
CASSEGEVVYGYTF
>-|-|TRBV5-4|TRBJ1-5
CASSLDFQPQHF
>TRBD1|-|TRBV11-2|TRBJ2-7
CASSWQGAEEQYF
>-|few|TRBV5-1|TRBJ2-1
CASTPGWEVRENEQFF
>-|few|TRBV9|TRBJ2-3
CASTTAHTDTQYF
>TRBD2|-|TRBV3-1|TRBJ2-3
CASSQGGRADTQYF
>-|few|TRBV7-2|TRBJ2-5
CASSGGTLEETQYF
>-|many|TRBV27|TRBJ1-2
CASSLRGYYGYTF
>-|few|TRBV29-1|TRBJ1-4
CSVPVGSGLALSF
>TRBD1|many|TRBV18|TRBJ1-2
CASSPDRGYGYTF
>-|few|TRBV5-1|TRBJ2-7
CASSLAFGEQYF
>-|-|TRBV14|TRBJ2-7
CASSRVLGLEQYF
>-|many|TRBV7-2|TRBJ2-7
CASSLGASATYEQYF
>-|-|TRBV12-3/TRBV12-4|TRBJ2-2
CASTLGRQNTGELFF
>TRBD2|-|TRBV20-1|TRBJ2-7
CSAPSPGLARYEQYF
>-|few|TRBV20-1|TRBJ2-1
CSAKNRDLIYNEQFF
>-|many|TRBV27|TRBJ1-4
CASSLNPGDAEKLFF
>-|many|TRBV29-1|TRBJ2-4
CSVQTHPGLDIQYF
>-|few|TRBV28|TRBJ2-5
CASSLSGQLRGETQYF
>TRBD2|few|TRBV2|TRBJ2-7
CASRVPLAGLYEQYF
>-|many|TRBV3-1|TRBJ2-7
CASSQRGEQYF
>TRBD1|few|TRBV20-1|TRBJ2-5
CSADSTGGWETQYF
>-|-|TRBV19|TRBJ1-1
CASSKVNTEAFF
>-|many|TRBV13|TRBJ1-1
CASSLVRTEAFF
>-|many|TRBV29-1|TRBJ1-2
CSVSGLNDNYGYTF
>-|many|TRBV28|TRBJ2-7
CASSLLGGRFSYEQYF
>-|-|TRBV28|TRBJ2-7
CASSWGLLLGEQYF
>-|many|TRBV14|TRBJ1-1
CASSPRGLPEAFF
>-|few|TRBV29-1|TRBJ2-6
CSVVQGTGSGANVLTF
>-|few|TRBV18|TRBJ2-6
CASTMTHISSGANVLTF
>-|few|TRBV4-3|TRBJ1-4
CASSLRARANEKLFF
>-|-|TRBV7-9|TRBJ1-3
CASSSATGNTIYF
>-|few|TRBV9|TRBJ2-3
CASSTRGTTTDTQYF
>-|-|TRBV27|TRBJ2-7
CASSFRVGEQYF
>TRBD2|-|TRBV2|TRBJ2-4
CASRESGTSGRKNIQYF
>-|few|TRBV11-2|TRBJ1-5
CASSFPTGRQPQHF
>-|-|TRBV6-5|TRBJ2-7
CASTQGGPGIYEQYF
>-|-|TRBV27|TRBJ1-1
CASAAGQLYTEAFF
>TRBD1|once|TRBV2|TRBJ1-6
CASSLEGASYNSPLHF
>-|many|TRBV4-3|TRBJ2-5
CASSRQIGRQETQYF
>TRBD1|-|TRBV10-2|TRBJ1-5
CASSGQGPYSNQPQHF
>-|many|TRBV28|TRBJ1-1
CASSFGGLGNTEAFF
>TRBD2|many|TRBV7-6|TRBJ2-1
CASSLVAGKNEQFF